Below, 2 T cell receptor beta chains from the same sample are listed, as sequenced in a study of beta chain features in type 1 diabetes. Which antigens these TCRs recognize remains unknown. Study results and limitations: Type 1 diabetes patients had TCRB CDR3s that were shorter (moderately but significantly so) in all four CD4+ subsets.

The isolated RNA, all of it, was reverse transcribed, so expressed TCRB transcripts were what got sequenced. Produced via immunoSEQ multiplex PCR; TCRdb's table is partial and in-frame only. The sample records about 260,000 clones, around 21% being singletons. Material for sequencing was naive CD4+ T cells from blood. These TCRs come from a woman between 40 and 50 years old with type 1 diabetes.

The genes are TRBV11-1 and TRBJ2-1, with 12 bases matching TRBD2. Germline loops: CDR1 SGHAT, CDR2 FQDESV (reference sequence). This CDR3 has 15 residues. V was pared by 2 bases and J by 8 bases, with 4 bases of the junction left unmatched. Written as DNA, the CDR3 is TGTGCCAGCAGCTTAAGACTAGCGGGAGCCGATGAGCAGTTCTTC. It translates to CASSLRLAGADEQFF.

This clone was counted between two and nine times. CDR3 nucleotide sequence: TGCGCCAGCAGCCCGGGGGGTTACGAGCAGTACTTC. Residues: CASSPGGYEQYF. This chain uses TRBV4-3 with TRBJ2-7; 7 bases agree with TRBD2. Germline V gene data show CDR1 as LGHNA and CDR2 as YSLEER. The CDR3 contains 12 residues. The junction had 1 base not matched to a gene; V was cut back by 4 bases and J by 4 bases.